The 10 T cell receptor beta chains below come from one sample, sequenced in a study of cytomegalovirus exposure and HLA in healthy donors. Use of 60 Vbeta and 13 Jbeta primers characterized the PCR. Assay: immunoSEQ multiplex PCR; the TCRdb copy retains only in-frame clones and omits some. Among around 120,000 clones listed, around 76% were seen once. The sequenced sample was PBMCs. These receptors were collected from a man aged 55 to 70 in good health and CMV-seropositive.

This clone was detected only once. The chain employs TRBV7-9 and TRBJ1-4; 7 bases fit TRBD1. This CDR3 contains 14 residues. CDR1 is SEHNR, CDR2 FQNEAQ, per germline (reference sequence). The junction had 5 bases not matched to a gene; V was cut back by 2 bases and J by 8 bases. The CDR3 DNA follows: TGTGCCAGCAGCTTAACAGGGGAAGGGGAAAAACTGTTTTTT. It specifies CASSLTGEGEKLFF.

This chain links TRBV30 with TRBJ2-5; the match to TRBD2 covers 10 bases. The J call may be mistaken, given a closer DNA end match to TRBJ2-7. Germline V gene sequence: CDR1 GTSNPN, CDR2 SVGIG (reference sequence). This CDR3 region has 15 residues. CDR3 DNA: TGTGCCTGGAGTGTACAGCGGGAGGGCCGATACGAGCAGTACTTC. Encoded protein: CAWSVQREGRYEQYF.

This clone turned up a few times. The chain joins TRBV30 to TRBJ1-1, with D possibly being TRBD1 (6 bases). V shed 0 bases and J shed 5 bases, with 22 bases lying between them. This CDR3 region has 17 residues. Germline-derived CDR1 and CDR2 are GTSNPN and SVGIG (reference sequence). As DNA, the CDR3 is TGTGCCTGGAGTGTCCACGCCCCACAGGGATATAGAACTGAAGCTTTCTTT. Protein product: CAWSVHAPQGYRTEAFF.

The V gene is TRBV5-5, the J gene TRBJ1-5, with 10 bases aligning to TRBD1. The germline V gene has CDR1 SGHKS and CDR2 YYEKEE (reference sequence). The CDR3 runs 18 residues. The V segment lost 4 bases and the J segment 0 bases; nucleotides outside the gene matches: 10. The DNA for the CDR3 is TGTGCCAGCAGCCCCCGGGACAGGGGCTTTTATAGCAATCAGCCCCAGCATTTT. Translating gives CASSPRDRGFYSNQPQHF.

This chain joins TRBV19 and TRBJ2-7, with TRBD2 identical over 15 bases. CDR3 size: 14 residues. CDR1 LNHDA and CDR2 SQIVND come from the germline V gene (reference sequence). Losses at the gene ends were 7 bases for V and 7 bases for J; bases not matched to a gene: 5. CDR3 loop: CASNGLAGGTEQYF. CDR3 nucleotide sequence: TGTGCCAGTAACGGACTAGCGGGAGGGACAGAGCAGTACTTC.

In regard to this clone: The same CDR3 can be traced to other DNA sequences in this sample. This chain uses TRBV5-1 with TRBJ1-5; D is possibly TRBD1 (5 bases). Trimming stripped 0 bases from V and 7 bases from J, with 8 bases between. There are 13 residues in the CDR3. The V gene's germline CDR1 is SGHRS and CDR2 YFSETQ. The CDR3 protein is CASSLDGGQPQHF. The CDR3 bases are TGCGCCAGCAGCTTGGACGGGGGGCAGCCCCAGCATTTT.

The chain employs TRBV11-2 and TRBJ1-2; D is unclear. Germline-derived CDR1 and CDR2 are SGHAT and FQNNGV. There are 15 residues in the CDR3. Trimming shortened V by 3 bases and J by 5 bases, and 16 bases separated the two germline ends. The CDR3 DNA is TGTGCCAGCAGCTTGTCCCCCCCGAGGTCGTATGGCTACACCTTC. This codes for CASSLSPPRSYGYTF.

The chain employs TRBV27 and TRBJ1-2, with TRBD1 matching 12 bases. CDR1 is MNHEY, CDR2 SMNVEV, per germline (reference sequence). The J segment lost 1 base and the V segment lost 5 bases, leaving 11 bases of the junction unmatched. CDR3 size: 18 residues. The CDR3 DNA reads TGTGCCAGCAGTCCTGACCGGGACAGGGGGCACCTTAACTATGGCTACACCTTC. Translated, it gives CASSPDRDRGHLNYGYTF.

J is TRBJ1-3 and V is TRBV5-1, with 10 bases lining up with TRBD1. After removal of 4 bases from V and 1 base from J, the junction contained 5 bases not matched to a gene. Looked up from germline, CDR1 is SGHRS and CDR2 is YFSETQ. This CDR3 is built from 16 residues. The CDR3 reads CASSLLGQGSGNTIYF. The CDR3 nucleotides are TGCGCCAGCAGCCTGCTGGGACAGGGGTCTGGAAACACCATATATTTT.

CDR3 protein: CASEGQGLTGELFF. For the CDR3, the DNA is TGTGCCAGCGAAGGACAGGGCTTAACCGGGGAGCTGTTTTTT. This sequence joins TRBV9 and TRBJ2-2, with 8 bases fitting TRBD1. Trimming cost V 7 bases and J 5 bases; bases outside gene matches: 7. The CDR3 totals 14 residues. The germline gives CDR1 SGDLS, CDR2 YYNGEE.